Listed below are T cell receptor beta chains from one sample, sequenced in a study of blood T cell repertoires in COVID-19. Using immunoSEQ multiplex PCR, the repertoire was profiled, and TCRdb retains in-frame clones only, with some absent. This sample has more than 300,000 clones; 90% occur once, and the top ten carry 0.95% to 1.3%. Sequencing used peripheral blood. These receptors were collected from a woman between 35 and 50 years old with COVID-19, enrolled during active disease. Each CDR3 is given with its conserved first and last residue. Fields, in order: clone size, V gene, J gene, D gene, CDR3 DNA, CDR3 protein. A D gene is named only where the DNA matches it firmly. A clone size is listed for some rows: how often the clone was seen (once, few, many), or a class if it is expanded.

>.|TRBV6-1|TRBJ1-6|.
TGTGCCAGCAGTGAGGGGCAACAGGGTTTCGGTTCACCCCTCCACTTT
CASSEGQQGFGSPLHF
>.|TRBV7-2|TRBJ2-1|TRBD1
TGTGCCAGCAGCTCAACAGGGGGCGCGGCAAATGAGCAGTTCTTC
CASSSTGGAANEQFF
>once|TRBV28|TRBJ2-7|TRBD1
TGTGCCAGCAGTTTTCCAAGGGACAGGGGAGGCGAGCAGTACTTC
CASSFPRDRGGEQYF
>.|TRBV29-1|TRBJ2-2|.
TGCAGCGTCCTCCCTAGCGAGCCCTCCTCCACCGGGGAGCTGTTTTTT
CSVLPSEPSSTGELFF
>.|TRBV15|TRBJ1-1|TRBD1
TGTGCCACCAGCCCAGGGGGGCAGTTGAACACTGAAGCTTTCTTT
CATSPGGQLNTEAFF
>.|TRBV15|TRBJ1-5|.
TGTGCCACCAGCCAGTCAGGACAGTCGGTTAGCAATCAGCCCCAGCATTTT
CATSQSGQSVSNQPQHF
>.|TRBV27|TRBJ1-1|TRBD1
TGTGCCAGCAGTTTATCGAGGAGGGGGCGATGGAACACTGAAGCTTTCTTT
CASSLSRRGRWNTEAFF
>.|TRBV6-5|TRBJ1-1|.
TGTGCCAGCAGGGTCGGGGGGCTAGTATCTGAAGCTTTCTTT
CASRVGGLVSEAFF
>.|TRBV2|TRBJ2-2|.
TGTGCCAGCAGGAGGGATGACACCGGGGAGCTGTTTTTT
CASRRDDTGELFF
>.|TRBV6-1|TRBJ2-7|TRBD2
TGTGCCAGCAGTGAAGGGACTAGGGGATACGAGCAGTACTTC
CASSEGTRGYEQYF
>.|TRBV19|TRBJ1-2|TRBD1
TGTGCCAGCGGTCCCTTTCAGGGGGTCTACTATGGCTACACCTTC
CASGPFQGVYYGYTF
>.|TRBV20-1|TRBJ1-6|TRBD1
TGCAGTGCTAGTGGGGACAGGCCTTATTCACCCCTCCACTTT
CSASGDRPYSPLHF
>.|TRBV6-6|TRBJ2-7|TRBD2
TGTGCCAGCAGCTACCCCCCGGGGGGGGACGAGCAGTACTTC
CASSYPPGGDEQYF
>.|TRBV27|TRBJ1-4|.
TGTGCCAGCAGCCCAATGTACTTAGCGGCGGTGAGGTTTTTT
CASSPMYLAAVRFF
>few|TRBV9|TRBJ1-3|TRBD1
TGTGCCAGCAGCGATGGACAGGGCCTGGGAGGAAACACCATATATTTT
CASSDGQGLGGNTIYF
>.|TRBV13|TRBJ1-1|.
TGTGCCAGCAGCTTAGTAGCCGAACTACACACTGAAGCTTTCTTT
CASSLVAELHTEAFF
>.|TRBV30|TRBJ1-1|TRBD1
TGTGCCTGGGCCGGGACAGGGGTTTGGAACACTGAAGCTTTCTTT
CAWAGTGVWNTEAFF
>.|TRBV10-3|TRBJ1-1|.
TGTGCCATCAGGGGGCGGGGAGGCGCTGAAGCTTTCTTT
CAIRGRGGAEAFF
>.|TRBV28|TRBJ2-7|.
TGTGCCAGCAGTTTACCGGGAGTCTTTAGCTCCTACGAGCAGTACTTC
CASSLPGVFSSYEQYF
>once|TRBV7-8|TRBJ2-7|TRBD1
TGTGCCAGCAGCTCCCGAGCGACAGGGGCCTACGAGCAGTACTTC
CASSSRATGAYEQYF
>.|TRBV18|TRBJ2-7|.
TGTGCCAGCTCACCTCCCGCGGCAGGGGCTACCTACGAGCAGTACTTC
CASSPPAAGATYEQYF
>.|TRBV5-1|TRBJ1-6|TRBD1
TGCGCCAGCAGCCCGGGGGGACAGGGGTCTTCACCCCTCCACTTT
CASSPGGQGSSPLHF
>.|TRBV27|TRBJ2-7|TRBD1
TGTGCCAGCAGCCGAAACCCGGACAGGGGGCTCACCTACGAGCAGTACTTC
CASSRNPDRGLTYEQYF
>.|TRBV6-5|TRBJ1-1|.
TGTGCCAGCAATCCAACAGGGAGGGCGACTGAAGCTTTCTTT
CASNPTGRATEAFF
>.|TRBV5-5|TRBJ1-2|.
TGTGCCAGCAGCTTGTTCACGGAGTTGGGCTACACCTTC
CASSLFTELGYTF
>.|TRBV7-3|TRBJ2-2|.
TGTGCCAGCAGCCTACTCGGGAGAAACACCGGGGAGCTGTTTTTT
CASSLLGRNTGELFF
>.|TRBV3-1/TRBV3-2|TRBJ2-7|TRBD2
TGTGCCAGCAGCCAAGGTCGGGACTACCTCGAGCAGTACTTC
CASSQGRDYLEQYF
>.|TRBV5-4|TRBJ1-4|.
TGTGCCAGCACGGGCAAGCCGGGAGAAAAACTGTTTTTT
CASTGKPGEKLFF
>.|TRBV13|TRBJ1-4|.
TGTGCCAGCAGCTTGACCCCCCGAGGTGAAAAACTGTTTTTT
CASSLTPRGEKLFF
>few|TRBV4-1|TRBJ1-4|TRBD1
TGCGCCAGCAGTCCGGGACAGGCTAATGAAAAACTGTTTTTT
CASSPGQANEKLFF
>.|TRBV19|TRBJ1-5|TRBD1
TGTGCCAGTAGCCTCATAGGTAAGGGGGCGGCTCAGCCCCAGCATTTT
CASSLIGKGAAQPQHF
>.|TRBV28|TRBJ2-2|TRBD1
TGTGCCAGCAGTAGGGGACAGGGGCAGTGGACCGGGGAGCTGTTTTTT
CASSRGQGQWTGELFF
>.|TRBV7-3|TRBJ2-3|TRBD1
TGTGCCAGCAGCTTAAACAGGGGGGTTGGTACAGATACGCAGTATTTT
CASSLNRGVGTDTQYF
>.|TRBV19|TRBJ1-1|.
TGTGCCAGTAGTATAATTGGTAGGGGGGGAAGAGACACTGAAGCTTTCTTT
CASSIIGRGGRDTEAFF
>.|TRBV5-1|TRBJ1-4|.
TGCGCCAGCAGCTCGCGCATACAGGGAGCTAATGAAAAACTGTTTTTT
CASSSRIQGANEKLFF
>.|TRBV5-1|TRBJ1-2|.
TGCGCCAGCAGCTTGGTGGGAGAGGGGGACTATGGCTACACCTTC
CASSLVGEGDYGYTF
>once|TRBV6-4|TRBJ1-2|TRBD1
TGTGCCAGCAGTAACGAACTGACAGGGACCCATGGCTACACCTTC
CASSNELTGTHGYTF
>.|TRBV5-6|TRBJ2-7|.
TGTGCCAGCAGCCTTCTGACAGGTATATACGAGCAGTACTTC
CASSLLTGIYEQYF
>.|TRBV7-9|TRBJ2-3|.
TGTGCCAGCAGCTTAGTACTAGAAGCAGATACGCAGTATTTT
CASSLVLEADTQYF
>once|TRBV6-5|TRBJ2-3|.
TGTGCCAGCAGTTACACAGTTAGCACAGATACGCAGTATTTT
CASSYTVSTDTQYF
>.|TRBV19|TRBJ1-2|TRBD1
TGTGCCAGTGTCAATACAGGGGGTAACTATGGCTACACCTTC
CASVNTGGNYGYTF